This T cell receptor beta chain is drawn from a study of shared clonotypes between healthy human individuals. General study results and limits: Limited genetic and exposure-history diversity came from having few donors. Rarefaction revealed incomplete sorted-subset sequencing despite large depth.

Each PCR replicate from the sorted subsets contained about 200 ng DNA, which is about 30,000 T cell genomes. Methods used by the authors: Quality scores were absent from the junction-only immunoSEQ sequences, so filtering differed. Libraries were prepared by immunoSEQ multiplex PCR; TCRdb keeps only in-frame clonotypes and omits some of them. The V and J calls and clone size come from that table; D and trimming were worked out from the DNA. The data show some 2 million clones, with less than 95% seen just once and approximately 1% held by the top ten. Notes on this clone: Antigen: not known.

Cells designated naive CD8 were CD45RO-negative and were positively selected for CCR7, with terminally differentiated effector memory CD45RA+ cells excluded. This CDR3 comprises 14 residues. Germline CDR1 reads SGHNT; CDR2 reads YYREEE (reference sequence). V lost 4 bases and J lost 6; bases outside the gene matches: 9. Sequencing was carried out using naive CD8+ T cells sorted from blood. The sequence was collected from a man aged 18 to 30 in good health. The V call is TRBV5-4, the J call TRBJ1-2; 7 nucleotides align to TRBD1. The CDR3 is CASSLLTGLDGYTF. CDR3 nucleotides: TGTGCCAGCAGCCTCCTGACAGGGCTGGATGGCTACACCTTC.